Shown below are 19 T cell receptor beta chains from a single sample sequenced in a study of T-cell reconstitution after alpha-beta-depleted transplantation in children. As it was prepared, the TCRbeta library received unique molecular identifiers. TCRdb re-analysed the PCR reads in MiXCR, keeping a single row per CDR3 protein. Here the sample spans approximately 240,000 distinct CDR3 sequences, roughly 10% being singletons. The starting material was PBMCs, obtained before TCRalphabeta/CD19-depleted stem cell transplant. These receptors came from a child under three years old with acute myeloid leukemia, due to receive a stem cell transplant.

This clonotype has more than one count but fewer than ten. The V gene is TRBV3-1, the J gene TRBJ2-2; TRBD1 agrees at 7 bases. J gave up 4 bases and V 4 bases, and 9 bases lay outside the gene matches. CDR1 LGHDT and CDR2 YNNKEL come from the germline V gene (reference sequence). There are 16 residues in the CDR3. The CDR3 loop is CASSRNPGQRTGELFF. The CDR3 bases are TGTGCCAGCAGCCGGAATCCGGGACAGCGCACCGGGGAGCTGTTTTTT.

At least ten counts were recorded for this clonotype. The rearrangement joins TRBV28 to TRBJ2-1, with TRBD2 as a possible D gene (6 bases). The CDR3 is made up of 14 amino acids. The germline V and J ends were trimmed by 3 bases and 4 bases, with 10 bases remaining between them. Germline CDR1 MDHEN, CDR2 SYDVKM. The CDR3 loop is CASSFPGSYNEQFF. In nucleotides, the CDR3 is TGTGCCAGCAGTTTCCCCGGGAGTTACAATGAGCAGTTCTTC. Looking up the rest from reference TRBV28 and TRBJ2-1 gives the full variable domain: DVKVTQSSRYLVKRTGEKVFLECVQDMDHENMFWYRQDPGLGLRLIYFSYDVKMKEKGDIPEGYSVSREKKERFSLILESASTNQTSMYLCASSFPGSYNEQFFGPGTRLTVL.

The chain couples TRBV2 to TRBJ2-1, with 12 bases that match TRBD2. This CDR3 is 16 amino acids long. The germline V gene encodes CDR1 SNHLY and CDR2 FYNNEI. With 2 bases clipped from V and 6 bases from J, the junction kept 5 bases outside the gene matches. The CDR3 DNA is TGTGCCAGCAGTGAAATGGGACTAGCGGGCTCCAATGAGCAGTTCTTC. It codes for CASSEMGLAGSNEQFF.

Ten or more counts support this clonotype. One end of the junction does not line up with germline, which may come from a read error. The V gene is TRBV5-1, the J gene TRBJ2-1; no definite D call. CDR1 is SGHRS and CDR2 is YFSETQ in the germline V gene. This CDR3 has 14 residues. The CDR3 nucleotides are TGCGCCAGCAGCTTAGGTAACCTCTACAATGAGCGGTTCTTC. Translated: CASSLGNLYNERFF.

This clonotype was observed many times. The chain employs TRBV19 and TRBJ2-1, with D tentatively TRBD1 (5 bases). The V gene's germline CDR1 is LNHDA and CDR2 SQIVND (reference sequence). Trimming removed 9 bases at V and 4 bases at J, with 10 bases between. This CDR3 spans 12 amino acids. The CDR3 DNA reads as TGTGCCAGCCTCAACAGGTACAATGAGCAGTTCTTC. Translated, it gives CASLNRYNEQFF. The entire variable domain, with the rest obtained from reference TRBV19 and TRBJ2-1, is as follows: DGGITQSPKYLFRKEGQNVTLSCEQNLNHDAMYWYRQDPGQGLRLIYYSQIVNDFQKGDIAEGYSVSREKKESFPLTVTSAQKNPTAFYLCASLNRYNEQFFGPGTRLTVL.

In its sample, this clonotype was seen a few times. The rearrangement joins TRBV5-1 to TRBJ1-5, with a tentative D call TRBD1 (5 bases). CDR3 length equals 16 residues. Germline V gene sequence: CDR1 SGHRS, CDR2 YFSETQ. Deletions cut 0 bases from V and 2 bases from J, with 12 bases between. The CDR3: CASSLAAGGGNQPQHF. CDR3 DNA: TGCGCCAGCAGCTTGGCCGCCGGGGGAGGCAATCAGCCCCAGCATTTT.

The chain has TRBV27 and TRBJ2-7; 9 nucleotides agree with TRBD1. The junction had 14 bases not matched to a gene; V was cut back by 5 bases and J by 6 bases. The CDR3 has 16 amino acids. Germline V gene sequence: CDR1 MNHEY, CDR2 SMNVEV (reference sequence). CDR3 region: CASSAHIRDRAGEQYF. CDR3 coding DNA: TGTGCCAGCAGTGCCCACATTAGGGACAGGGCGGGCGAGCAGTACTTC.

There are many counts of this clonotype. The chain joins TRBV10-3 to TRBJ2-7; no firm D call. Trimming pared 3 bases from V and 4 bases from J, leaving 7 bases between. The germline V gene encodes CDR1 ENHRY and CDR2 SYGVKD. The CDR3 sequence is 12 residues long. CDR3 region: CAISEVEYEQYF. The CDR3, as DNA: TGTGCCATCAGTGAAGTTGAGTACGAGCAGTACTTC.

Ten or more counts support this clonotype. The chain recombines TRBV20-1 with TRBJ2-5, with 14 bases identical to TRBD2. The CDR3 contains 16 residues. The V gene's germline CDR1 is DFQATT and CDR2 SNEGSKA (reference sequence). In DNA, the CDR3 is TGCATTCCGTGGGGTTGGGGACTAGCGGGAGAAGAGACCCAGTACTTC. This encodes CIPWGWGLAGEETQYF.

This clonotype appeared many times. The V call is TRBV10-1, the J call TRBJ2-1, with TRBD2 matching 8 bases. CDR1 and CDR2 (germline): WNHNN, SYGVQD (reference sequence). The V gene end was trimmed by 3 bases and the J gene end by 8 bases; junction bases not matched to a gene: 12. This CDR3 region has 16 residues. Here the CDR3 reads CASSDFTGRASDEQFF. In DNA, the CDR3 is TGCGCCAGCAGTGACTTCACCGGGAGGGCCTCAGATGAGCAGTTCTTC.

As concerns this clonotype: A much larger clone differs by one base, so this may be a read error. This chain joins TRBV29-1 and TRBJ2-1; D is perhaps TRBD2 (6 bases). Germline V gives CDR1 SQVTM, CDR2 ANQGSEA. The CDR3 sequence is 13 residues long. CDR3 nucleotide sequence: TGCGGAGCCGTTAGCGGAGTCTACAATGAGCAGATCTTC. It specifies CGAVSGVYNEQIF.

This clonotype was observed at least ten times. The chain has TRBV7-8 and TRBJ1-5, with D tentatively TRBD1 (6 bases). The CDR3 has 14 amino acids. V dropped 4 bases and J dropped 7 bases, with 14 bases sitting between them. In germline, CDR1 is SGHVS, CDR2 FQNEAQ. The CDR3 here is CASSWGAFGQPQHF. The DNA of the CDR3 is TGTGCCAGCAGCTGGGGGGCCTTTGGGCAGCCCCAGCATTTT.

This clonotype was seen a few times. This chain connects TRBV4-1 to TRBJ1-2; D call uncertain. The CDR3 is 15 residues long. With 4 bases removed from V and 4 bases from J, the gap between germline ends came to 16 bases. Germline V lookup: CDR1 MGHRA, CDR2 YSYEKL. The CDR3, as DNA: TGCGCCAGCAGCCGAACCAGGTTTAGCTCCTATGGCTACACCTTC. Its protein is CASSRTRFSSYGYTF.

This chain links TRBV5-1 with TRBJ1-6; TRBD1 matches at 11 bases. The CDR3 loop spans 14 amino acids. V shed 4 bases, J shed 8 bases, and the junction held 2 bases outside the gene matches. From germline, CDR1 is SGHRS and CDR2 YFSETQ. CDR3 sequence: CASSPGQGDSPLHF. CDR3 sequence (DNA): TGCGCCAGCAGCCCGGGACAGGGGGATTCACCCCTCCACTTT.

This clonotype has ten or more counts. This rearrangement joins TRBV10-3 to TRBJ2-2; D is tentatively TRBD1 or TRBD2 (5 bases each). The CDR3 contains 14 residues. The V end lost 6 bases, the J end lost 0 bases, and 8 bases lay between the germline ends. The germline V gene encodes CDR1 ENHRY and CDR2 SYGVKD. The CDR3 DNA reads TGTGCCATCAGAGGGACCACGAACACCGGGGAGCTGTTTTTT. Translation gives CAIRGTTNTGELFF.

A few counts support this clonotype. This chain connects TRBV30 to TRBJ2-7; tentatively, D is TRBD1 or TRBD2 (5 bases each). The V and J ends lost 3 bases and 0 bases respectively, with 9 bases between them. CDR1 and CDR2 (germline): GTSNPN, SVGIG (reference sequence). The CDR3 spans 13 residues. The CDR3: CAWSPGSSYEQYF. The CDR3 DNA reads as TGTGCCTGGAGCCCAGGGAGCTCCTACGAGCAGTACTTC.

This clonotype came up many times. The chain carries TRBV7-8 and TRBJ2-7, with 8 bases aligning to TRBD2. Germline V gene sequence: CDR1 SGHVS, CDR2 FQNEAQ. V lost 0 bases, J lost 0 bases, and 1 base stayed unmatched. The CDR3 totals 15 residues. CDR3 nucleotide sequence: TGTGCCAGCAGCTTAGCGACTAGCGCCTCCTACGAGCAGTACTTC. Translation gives CASSLATSASYEQYF.

This clonotype was seen a few times. The CDR3 bases are TGTGCCAGCAGCTCCCGACAGGCCGCTAATGAAAAACTGTTTTTT. As protein: CASSSRQAANEKLFF. J is TRBJ1-4 and V is TRBV13; possibly TRBD1 for D (6 bases). Trimming removed 4 bases at V and 3 bases at J, with 12 bases between. CDR1 is PRHDT, CDR2 FYEKMQ, per germline (reference sequence). CDR3 size: 15 residues.

This clonotype was detected many times. The chain recombines TRBV20-1 with TRBJ2-7, with 9 bases identical to TRBD2. The CDR3 has 14 amino acids. The germline V gene has CDR1 DFQATT and CDR2 SNEGSKA (reference sequence). V lost 5 bases to trimming and J lost 2 bases; unmatched junction nucleotides: 7. The CDR3 protein is CSAVSGRGTYEQYF. The CDR3, as DNA: TGCAGTGCTGTTAGCGGGAGAGGTACCTACGAGCAGTACTTC.